Listed below are T cell receptor beta chains from one sample, sequenced in a study of graft-versus-host responses after intestinal transplantation. For these receptors, no antigen is known. Some clones are missing from TCRdb's copy, which holds only in-frame ones; the method was immunoSEQ multiplex PCR. Altogether 85,000 to 90,000 clones are present, roughly nine tenths being singletons, with the ten largest covering around 0.11%. Specimen: unstimulated CD4+ T cells sorted from spleen or lymph node cells, collected before intestinal transplant. These receptors all stem from a human donor who received an intestinal transplant. Both conserved end residues are part of each CDR3. The order of the fields is clone size, J gene, V gene, D gene, CDR3 DNA, CDR3 protein. The D gene is left open where the match is weak. Only some rows state a clone size, as once, few, many or a class for expanded clones.

clone size: .
J gene: TRBJ2-3
V gene: TRBV6-5
D gene: .
CDR3 DNA: TGTGCCAGCAGTTACATCGGGGGGAGGGGGTCGGATACGCAGTATTTT
CDR3 protein: CASSYIGGRGSDTQYF

clone size: .
J gene: TRBJ1-3
V gene: TRBV6-1
D gene: .
CDR3 DNA: TGTGCCAGCAATAACCCCGGCGGGGGAAACACCATATATTTT
CDR3 protein: CASNNPGGGNTIYF

clone size: .
J gene: TRBJ2-3
V gene: TRBV9
D gene: .
CDR3 DNA: TGTGCCAGCAGCGTAGGAGGGGGACCCCGGCCCACAGATACGCAGTATTTT
CDR3 protein: CASSVGGGPRPTDTQYF

clone size: .
J gene: TRBJ2-1
V gene: TRBV6-5
D gene: .
CDR3 DNA: TGTGCCAGCAGTTACCGGGGGGAGCAGTTCTTC
CDR3 protein: CASSYRGEQFF

clone size: .
J gene: TRBJ2-5
V gene: TRBV5-1
D gene: TRBD2
CDR3 DNA: TGCGCCAGCAGCTTGACTAGCGGGGGGGCTGAGACCCAGTACTTC
CDR3 protein: CASSLTSGGAETQYF

clone size: .
J gene: TRBJ1-2
V gene: TRBV19
D gene: .
CDR3 DNA: TGTGCCAGTAGTATAGTTCAGGGGTCTAACTATGGCTACACCTTC
CDR3 protein: CASSIVQGSNYGYTF

clone size: .
J gene: TRBJ1-4
V gene: TRBV6-5
D gene: TRBD1
CDR3 DNA: TGTGCCAGCAGGACCGGGACAGGGGCCGAAAAACTGTTTTTT
CDR3 protein: CASRTGTGAEKLFF

clone size: once
J gene: TRBJ2-3
V gene: TRBV7-9
D gene: TRBD2
CDR3 DNA: TGTGCCAGCAGCTTAGGGCGAGCGGGGGCCACTAGCACAGATACGCAGTATTTT
CDR3 protein: CASSLGRAGATSTDTQYF

clone size: .
J gene: TRBJ2-3
V gene: TRBV6-1
D gene: TRBD2
CDR3 DNA: TGTGCCAGCAGTGACCAGCTGACGGGACTAGGCACAGATACGCAGTATTTT
CDR3 protein: CASSDQLTGLGTDTQYF

clone size: .
J gene: TRBJ2-1
V gene: TRBV7-3
D gene: .
CDR3 DNA: TGTGCCAGCAGCTTAGGGCAGGGGCTTTACAATGAGCAGTTCTTC
CDR3 protein: CASSLGQGLYNEQFF

clone size: .
J gene: TRBJ2-7
V gene: TRBV18
D gene: .
CDR3 DNA: TGTGCCAGCTCACCACCGTCCCGCTACGAGCAGTACTTC
CDR3 protein: CASSPPSRYEQYF

clone size: .
J gene: TRBJ1-1
V gene: TRBV11-2
D gene: TRBD1
CDR3 DNA: TGTGCCAGCAGCAGGACAGGGTCGACTGAAGCTTTCTTT
CDR3 protein: CASSRTGSTEAFF

clone size: .
J gene: TRBJ1-6
V gene: TRBV28
D gene: .
CDR3 DNA: TGTGCCAGCAGTTTATCCCCACAAACGGGATCACCCCTCCACTTT
CDR3 protein: CASSLSPQTGSPLHF

clone size: .
J gene: TRBJ1-6
V gene: TRBV5-4
D gene: .
CDR3 DNA: TGTGCCAGCAGCGCCGGGAACCCCGGACCCCTCCACTTT
CDR3 protein: CASSAGNPGPLHF

clone size: .
J gene: TRBJ2-2
V gene: TRBV9
D gene: TRBD2
CDR3 DNA: TGTGCCAGCAAGGCGGGGGGGCCACTAGATACTAACACCGGGGAGCTGTTTTTT
CDR3 protein: CASKAGGPLDTNTGELFF

clone size: .
J gene: TRBJ2-7
V gene: TRBV20-1
D gene: .
CDR3 DNA: TGCAGTGCTAGAGGGGCCGAGCAGTACTTC
CDR3 protein: CSARGAEQYF